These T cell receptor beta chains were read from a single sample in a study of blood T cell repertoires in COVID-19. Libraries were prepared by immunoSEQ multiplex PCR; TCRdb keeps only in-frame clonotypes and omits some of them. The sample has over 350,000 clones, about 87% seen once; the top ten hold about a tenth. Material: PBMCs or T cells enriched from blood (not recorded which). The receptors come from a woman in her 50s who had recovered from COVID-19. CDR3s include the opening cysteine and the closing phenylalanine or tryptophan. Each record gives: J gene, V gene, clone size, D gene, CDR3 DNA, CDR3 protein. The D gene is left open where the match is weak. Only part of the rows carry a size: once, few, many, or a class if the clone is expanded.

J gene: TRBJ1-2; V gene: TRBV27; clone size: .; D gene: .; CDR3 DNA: TGTGCCAGCAGTTTGGAAGGAGGTGGCTACACCTTC; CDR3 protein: CASSLEGGGYTF
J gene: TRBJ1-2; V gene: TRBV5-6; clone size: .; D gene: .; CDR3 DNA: TGTGCCAGCAGTTCCACGGGGGGCGGGTATGGCTACACCTTC; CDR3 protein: CASSSTGGGYGYTF
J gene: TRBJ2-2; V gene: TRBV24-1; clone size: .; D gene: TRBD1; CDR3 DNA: TGTGCCACCAGTGATTACCCGGGACAGGGGGTTGGGACCGGGGAGCTGTTTTTT; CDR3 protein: CATSDYPGQGVGTGELFF
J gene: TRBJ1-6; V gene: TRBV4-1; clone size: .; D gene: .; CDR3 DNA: TGCGCCAGCAGCCAATCCGCGTTGGCAGCGGGAGGTTCACCCCTCCACTTT; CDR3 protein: CASSQSALAAGGSPLHF
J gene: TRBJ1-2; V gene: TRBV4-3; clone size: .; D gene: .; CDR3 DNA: TGCGCCAGCAGCCAAGATTGGGCGGGATACGGCTACACCTTC; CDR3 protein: CASSQDWAGYGYTF
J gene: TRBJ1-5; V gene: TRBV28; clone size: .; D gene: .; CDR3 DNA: TGTGCCAGCAGTTTGCTCTGGAGGCGGAATCAGCCCCAGCATTTT; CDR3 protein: CASSLLWRRNQPQHF
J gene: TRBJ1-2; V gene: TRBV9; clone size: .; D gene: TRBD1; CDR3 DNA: TGTGCCAGCAGCACCGGACAGGGGTTTAACTATGGCTACACCTTC; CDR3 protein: CASSTGQGFNYGYTF
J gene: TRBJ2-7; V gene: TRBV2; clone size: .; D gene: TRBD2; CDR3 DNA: TGTGCCAGCAGTGAATTCGGGAGTAGCGGGGCCCTCTACGAGCAGTACTTC; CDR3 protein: CASSEFGSSGALYEQYF
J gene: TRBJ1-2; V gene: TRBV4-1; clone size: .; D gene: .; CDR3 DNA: TGCGCCAGCAGCCAACCAGACAGAACCTATGGCTACACCTTC; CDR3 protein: CASSQPDRTYGYTF
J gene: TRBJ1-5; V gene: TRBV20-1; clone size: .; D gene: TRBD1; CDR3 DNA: TGCAGTGCTAGTATCGGGACAGAGAGTCAGCCCCAGCATTTT; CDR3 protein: CSASIGTESQPQHF
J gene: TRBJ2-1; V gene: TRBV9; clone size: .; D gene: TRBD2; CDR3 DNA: TGTGCCAGCAGCGTAGGACTAGCGGGAACGACCTACAATGAGCAGTTCTTC; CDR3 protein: CASSVGLAGTTYNEQFF
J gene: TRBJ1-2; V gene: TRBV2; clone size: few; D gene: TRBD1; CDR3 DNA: TGTGCCAGCAGTGGACAGGGGAACTATGGCTACACCTTC; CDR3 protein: CASSGQGNYGYTF
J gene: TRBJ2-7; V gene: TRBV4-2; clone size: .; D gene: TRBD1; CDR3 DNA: TGTGCCAGCAGCCAACCAGGGGGCATATACGAGCAGTACTTC; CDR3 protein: CASSQPGGIYEQYF